A selection of T cell receptor beta chains follows, all from one sample in a study of blood T cell repertoires in COVID-19. Profiled with immunoSEQ multiplex PCR; TCRdb holds only in-frame clones, not every one. The sample has 150,000 to 200,000 clones; about 80% are singletons. The sequenced sample consisted of peripheral blood. Receptors were obtained from a woman aged 40-49 years with COVID-19, enrolled during active disease. Each CDR3 is given with its conserved first and last residue. The D gene is left open where the match is weak. Not every row has a clone size; where given, it reads once, few, many or a size class.

V	D	size	J	DNA	CDR3
TRBV3-1/TRBV3-2	TRBD2	.	TRBJ2-1	TGTGCCAGCAGCCACCGGAGCGGGAGTAATGAGCAGTTCTTC	CASSHRSGSNEQFF
TRBV11-2	TRBD1	.	TRBJ1-2	TGTGCCAGCAGCCAGGGACAGGGCACTCAATATGGCTACACCTTC	CASSQGQGTQYGYTF
TRBV30	TRBD1	.	TRBJ1-6	TGTGCTTCGGGGAGAGGGGGCAAGGGTTCACCCCTCCACTTT	CASGRGGKGSPLHF
TRBV29-1	TRBD2	.	TRBJ2-1	TGCAGCACGAAAGGGACTAGCGGGGGATCCTACAATGAGCAGTTCTTC	CSTKGTSGGSYNEQFF
TRBV18	.	once	TRBJ1-5	TGTGCCAGCTCACCGCGAAGCGATCAGCCCCAGCATTTT	CASSPRSDQPQHF
TRBV27	.	.	TRBJ2-2	TGTGCCAGCAGTCCCCAAGCGGCCTCGAACACCGGGGAGCTGTTTTTT	CASSPQAASNTGELFF
TRBV19	TRBD1	.	TRBJ1-2	TGTGCCAGTAGTCCCCGACAGGGGGCGGGGTATGGCTACACCTTC	CASSPRQGAGYGYTF
TRBV4-1	.	.	TRBJ1-4	TGCGCCAGCAGATGGAACAGCAATAATGAAAAACTGTTTTTT	CASRWNSNNEKLFF
TRBV29-1	.	.	TRBJ1-2	TGCAGCGTTGAAGATCTTGTCAGTAACTATGGCTACACCTTC	CSVEDLVSNYGYTF
TRBV9	TRBD2	few	TRBJ2-7	TGTGCCAGCAGCGCGGGACTACCTAACTACGAGCAGTACTTC	CASSAGLPNYEQYF
TRBV27	TRBD1	.	TRBJ2-5	TGTGCCAGCAGTCCCCCCCAGGCAGGGGGCGAGACCCAGTACTTC	CASSPPQAGGETQYF
TRBV30	.	.	TRBJ2-2	TGTGCCTGGTGCCAACCCTCCGGCGGGACTCGTAACACCGGGGAGCTGTTTTTT	CAWCQPSGGTRNTGELFF
TRBV19	.	.	TRBJ1-3	TGTGCCAGTTCCCCAGGACAAAACACCATATATTTT	CASSPGQNTIYF
TRBV7-9	.	once	TRBJ1-1	TGTGCCAGCGAACTTACCTCGATGAACACTGAAGCTTTCTTT	CASELTSMNTEAFF
TRBV11-2	.	.	TRBJ1-1	TGTGCCAGCAGCCGGAACAGGGTAGACACTGAAGCTTTCTTT	CASSRNRVDTEAFF
TRBV4-1	.	.	TRBJ2-2	TGCGCCAGCAGCCACAGGGAGGACACCGGGGAGCTGTTTTTT	CASSHREDTGELFF
TRBV7-7	.	.	TRBJ1-1	TGTGCTAGCAGCTTACCTTGGCAGCCTAGGCGGCTCTTT	CASSLPWQPRRLF
TRBV18	TRBD2	.	TRBJ2-5	TGTGCCAGCTCATTCCGACAGGGAGGACTAGCGGGACAAGAGACCCAGTACTTC	CASSFRQGGLAGQETQYF
TRBV29-1	TRBD1	.	TRBJ2-5	TGCAGCGTTGCGGACAGGCAAGAGACCCAGTACTTC	CSVADRQETQYF
TRBV3-1/TRBV3-2	.	.	TRBJ2-1	TGTGCCAGCAGCCAAGGACGGACAGCCAATGAGCAGTTCTTC	CASSQGRTANEQFF
TRBV24-1	TRBD2	.	TRBJ2-5	TGTGCCACCAGTGAACCCAGCTCTAGCGGGAAAGAGACCCAGTACTTC	CATSEPSSSGKETQYF
TRBV19	TRBD1	.	TRBJ1-3	TGTGCCAGTAGTACCCGAGGACAGGGTACTGGAAACACCATATATTTT	CASSTRGQGTGNTIYF
TRBV19	.	.	TRBJ2-1	TGTGCCAGTAGTGAGGGTTGGCGCAATGAGCAGTTCTTC	CASSEGWRNEQFF
TRBV24-1	TRBD1	.	TRBJ2-1	TGTGCCACCAGTGACCCCGACAGGGATGAGCAGTTCTTC	CATSDPDRDEQFF
TRBV18	TRBD2	once	TRBJ2-4	TGTGCCAGCTCACCAAGGACTAGCGGGAATAGGCAAAACATTCAGTACTTC	CASSPRTSGNRQNIQYF
TRBV5-1	TRBD2	.	TRBJ2-1	TGCGCCAGCAGCTTGGAACTAGCGGGTACCTACAATGAGCAGTTCTTC	CASSLELAGTYNEQFF
TRBV5-4	TRBD2	.	TRBJ2-7	TGTGCCAGCAGCGGGACTAGCGGGAGACCCTACGAGCAGTACTTC	CASSGTSGRPYEQYF
TRBV6-1	TRBD2	few	TRBJ2-3	TGTGCCAGCAGTGACCCGGGACTAGCGGGGGCCTGGGGGACGCAGTATTTT	CASSDPGLAGAWGTQYF
TRBV28	TRBD1	.	TRBJ1-5	TGTGCCAGCAGGTCCACAGGGGTCGGCAATCAGCCCCAGCATTTT	CASRSTGVGNQPQHF
TRBV12-3/TRBV12-4	.	.	TRBJ2-7	TGTGCCAGCAGTGCAGACAACTACGAGCAGTACTTC	CASSADNYEQYF
TRBV29-1	.	.	TRBJ2-5	TGCAGCGTTGATCAGTTCGGAGGAGAGACCCAGTACTTC	CSVDQFGGETQYF
TRBV24-1	.	.	TRBJ2-1	TGTGCCACCCGGGGCCCCACTAGCGAGCAGTTCTTC	CATRGPTSEQFF
TRBV10-3	.	once	TRBJ1-6	TGTGCCATCGCGGCAACCAAGAGCTCCTATAATTCACCCCTCCACTTT	CAIAATKSSYNSPLHF
TRBV3-1/TRBV3-2	TRBD2	.	TRBJ2-1	TGTGCCAGCAGCCAAGAGGTTAGCGGGAGGACCTACAATGAGCAGTTCTTC	CASSQEVSGRTYNEQFF
TRBV6-1	.	.	TRBJ1-5	TGTGCCAGCAGTTATACCCTTGGTGGCCAGCCCCAGCATTTT	CASSYTLGGQPQHF
TRBV5-1	TRBD1	.	TRBJ2-7	TGCGCCAGCAGAGTCCAAGGAGGACAGGGTTTCTACGAGCAGTACTTC	CASRVQGGQGFYEQYF
TRBV2	.	.	TRBJ1-4	TGTGCCAGCAGTGAAGGCGGCCGCGGGGTTGAAAAACTGTTTTTT	CASSEGGRGVEKLFF
TRBV7-9	.	.	TRBJ2-3	TGTGCCAGCAGCTTGAGGGCGGAGGCCCTTAATACGCAGTATTTT	CASSLRAEALNTQYF
TRBV28	.	.	TRBJ1-2	TGTGCCAGCAGCCTACTGGGCTACTATGGCTACACCTTC	CASSLLGYYGYTF
TRBV5-4	TRBD1	.	TRBJ1-1	TGTGCCAGCAGCCCGGGACAGCGAATCGATCAAGCTTTCTTT	CASSPGQRIDQAFF
TRBV9	.	.	TRBJ2-7	TGTGCCAGCAGCGTATCACCTTATGGGGGGTACGAGCAGTACTTC	CASSVSPYGGYEQYF
TRBV12-3/TRBV12-4	TRBD2	once	TRBJ2-1	TGTGCCAGCAATCTAGCGGGAGGGAATGAGCAGTTCTTC	CASNLAGGNEQFF
TRBV2	.	.	TRBJ1-2	TGTGCCAGCAGTGAAACGGGTGTCTATGGCTACACCTTC	CASSETGVYGYTF
TRBV27	.	.	TRBJ2-7	TGTGCCAGCAGGGTGGGACACAACTCCTACGAGCAGTACTTC	CASRVGHNSYEQYF
TRBV2	.	.	TRBJ2-5	TGTGCCAGCATTACAGGGCCGGCGGAGACCCAGTACTTC	CASITGPAETQYF
TRBV3-1/TRBV3-2	TRBD2	.	TRBJ2-1	TGTGCCAGCTCTAGAGCGGGGAGCTCCTACAATGAGCAGTTCTTC	CASSRAGSSYNEQFF
TRBV11-2	.	.	TRBJ2-6	TGTGCCAGCAGCAGCAGGGTTACTGGGGCCAACGTCCTGACTTTC	CASSSRVTGANVLTF
TRBV5-1	TRBD1	.	TRBJ1-5	TGCGCCAGCAGCAGCGGGACAGGGCGAAGCCAGCCCCAGCATTTT	CASSSGTGRSQPQHF
TRBV6-6	.	.	TRBJ1-2	TGTGCCAGCAGTTGGGACATTCACTACTATGGCTACACCTTC	CASSWDIHYYGYTF
TRBV7-9	.	once	TRBJ2-5	TGTGCCAGCAGCTTGGGAGCGTTGGAGACCCAGTACTTC	CASSLGALETQYF
TRBV5-4	.	few	TRBJ2-3	TGTGCCAGCAGCTTGTCTAGCGGCACAGATACGCAGTATTTT	CASSLSSGTDTQYF
TRBV19	TRBD1	once	TRBJ1-6	TGTGCCAGTAGTATACCGGGACAGCGGAATTCACCCCTCCACTTT	CASSIPGQRNSPLHF